These T cell receptor beta chains were read from a single sample in a study of cytomegalovirus exposure and HLA in healthy donors. The method was immunoSEQ multiplex PCR; TCRdb's version includes in-frame clones alone and lacks a portion of them. This sample has about 210,000 clones, with around 79% found just once. Sequencing used PBMCs. The source of these receptors is a male donor in good health and CMV-seronegative. Each CDR3 is given with its conserved first and last residue. The order of the fields is D gene, V gene, J gene, clone size, CDR3 protein. D genes are given only for firm matches. Clone size appears in some rows only: once, few, many, or a class for an expanded clone.

TRBD1,TRBV9,TRBJ1-5,NA,CASSGGQGLEPQHF
TRBD1,TRBV5-1,TRBJ2-7,NA,CASSLGVTGEYEQYF
TRBD1,TRBV5-1,TRBJ2-1,once,CASSTGQGYNEQFF
TRBD1,TRBV10-2,TRBJ1-2,NA,CASSATRRTGNSGNYGYTF
TRBD1,TRBV10-3,TRBJ2-4,NA,CAISDSGGFAKNIQYF
NA,TRBV5-4,TRBJ2-1,NA,CASSLMASKYNEQFF
NA,TRBV5-1,TRBJ1-1,once,CASSLGLGPAQAFF
NA,TRBV6-6,TRBJ2-5,NA,CASSYRRETQETQYF
NA,TRBV5-4,TRBJ1-2,NA,CASSPQQGRVNYGYTF
TRBD1,TRBV25-1,TRBJ2-5,few,CASSEPHRGTETQYF
NA,TRBV11-2,TRBJ1-2,NA,CASSLWRAHYGYTF
NA,TRBV13,TRBJ1-1,NA,CASSSAATFGGEAFF
NA,TRBV28,TRBJ2-7,NA,CASNRGSYEQYF
NA,TRBV15,TRBJ1-1,NA,CATSRGHGQVEAFF
NA,TRBV7-8,TRBJ1-2,NA,CASSSTGDYGYTF
TRBD1,TRBV5-4,TRBJ2-7,NA,CASSPDRGWFYEQYF
TRBD2,TRBV9,TRBJ2-3,NA,CASSSSGKADTQYF
TRBD1,TRBV5-1,TRBJ2-2,few,CASSQGDTGELFF
TRBD2,TRBV11-2,TRBJ2-1,NA,CASSQIGTSGYNEQFF
TRBD2,TRBV7-9,TRBJ2-1,NA,CASLTPGLRPGEQFF
TRBD1,TRBV11-3,TRBJ2-7,NA,CASSARDRAYEQYF
TRBD1,TRBV7-8,TRBJ1-1,NA,CASSPRTGAEAFF
TRBD2,TRBV14,TRBJ2-2,once,CASSPHGSSGGPPVGSGELFF
TRBD2,TRBV19,TRBJ2-2,NA,CASSIEAGVDGELFF
TRBD1,TRBV30,TRBJ2-7,NA,CAWSRQGAVDEQYF
NA,TRBV21-1,TRBJ1-5,once,CASSKGDRGGSQPQHF
NA,TRBV25-1,TRBJ2-7,NA,CASSRDRPPGPTSYEQYF
TRBD1,TRBV9,TRBJ1-6,few,CASIGTEDNSPLHF
NA,TRBV6-5,TRBJ2-3,NA,CASSYSNTDTQYF
TRBD2,TRBV27,TRBJ2-1,NA,CASSLKRGGSYNEQFF
TRBD1,TRBV30,TRBJ1-2,NA,CAWSTTGGILLGINYGYTF
NA,TRBV25-1,TRBJ2-3,NA,CASSDPGGSGTDTQYF
TRBD2,TRBV5-1,TRBJ2-1,NA,CASSPPGTSGAYEQFF
NA,TRBV25-1,TRBJ1-1,few,CASSELRGGTEAFF
NA,TRBV7-8,TRBJ1-1,NA,CASSWGGGRNTEAFF
NA,TRBV6-1,TRBJ2-6,once,CASSDGGLGANVLTF
NA,TRBV6-4,TRBJ2-7,few,CASSYSDTYEQYF
NA,TRBV12-5,TRBJ1-2,NA,CASGGGDGYTF